These T cell receptor beta chains were read from a single sample in a study of T cell responses to AZD1222 COVID-19 vaccine. Method: immunoSEQ multiplex PCR; TCRdb's copy keeps in-frame clones and lacks some. The sample lists 190,000 or so clones, roughly 90% seen once, with roughly 3.5% in the top ten. Sequenced material: peripheral blood, taken 28 days after the second AZD1222 dose. The source of these receptors is an adult who received the AZD1222 COVID-19 vaccine. The CDR3 runs from the conserved cysteine through the conserved F or W. A D gene is named only where the DNA matches it firmly.

D	J	V	DNA	CDR3
TRBD2	TRBJ2-5	TRBV5-1	TGCGCCAGCAGCTTAAGTTCTAGCGGCGGAGAGACCCAGTACTTC	CASSLSSSGGETQYF
NA	TRBJ2-3	TRBV27	TGTGCCAGCACCCACGGCGTTTCTAGCACAGATACGCAGTATTTT	CASTHGVSSTDTQYF
NA	TRBJ2-1	TRBV11-3	TGTGCCAGCATGGGGGCTAGCAATGAGCAGTTCTTC	CASMGASNEQFF
TRBD1	TRBJ1-1	TRBV24-1	TGTGCCACCAGTGACTCTGACAGGGACGAAGCTTTCTTT	CATSDSDRDEAFF
TRBD2	TRBJ2-1	TRBV2	TGTGCCAGCAGCCCGGGACTAGCGGGGTCTGAGGAGCAGTTCTTC	CASSPGLAGSEEQFF
TRBD1	TRBJ2-5	TRBV3-1/TRBV3-2	TGTGCCAGCAGCCAAGCCGGGACAGGGGGTGCGAAGACCCAGTACTTC	CASSQAGTGGAKTQYF
NA	TRBJ2-1	TRBV9	TGTGCCAGCAGCGTAGCAGCGGGGACATACAATGAGCAGTTCTTC	CASSVAAGTYNEQFF
NA	TRBJ2-7	TRBV11-2	TGTGCCAGCAGCTTAGGTCCGGGTTACGAGCAGTACTTC	CASSLGPGYEQYF
NA	TRBJ2-2	TRBV5-4	TGTGCCAGCAGCCTCCCCGGAGGTAGCGGTGACACCGGGGAGCTGTTTTTT	CASSLPGGSGDTGELFF
NA	TRBJ2-2	TRBV7-3	TGTGCCAGCAGCTTCCACCGCGGCACCGGGGAGCTGTTTTTT	CASSFHRGTGELFF